This T cell receptor (beta chain) appears in the sequencing data of a study of graft-versus-host responses after intestinal transplantation. Study as a whole: Recipients underwent multivisceral, liver-intestinal, or isolated intestinal transplants.

This CDR3 is 12 amino acids long. The germline gives CDR1 MGHRA, CDR2 YSYEKL. Trimming pared 3 bases from V and 7 bases from J, leaving 9 bases between. Of note for this clone: No antigen is known for it.

General study points: GvH clones turned up in recipient marrow; some had shown up first in ileum or blood.

The method was immunoSEQ multiplex PCR; TCRdb's version includes in-frame clones alone and lacks a portion of them. The sample carries some 85,000 clones, 92% recorded once. This TCR was sampled from a human donor who was the organ donor for an intestinal transplant. This sequence joins TRBV4-1 and TRBJ1-1, with no clear D. This specimen was unstimulated CD8+ T cells sorted from spleen or lymph node cells, taken before transplant. DNA for the CDR3: TGCGCCAGCAGCCATCCCCGACATGAAGCTTTCTTT. It translates to CASSHPRHEAFF.